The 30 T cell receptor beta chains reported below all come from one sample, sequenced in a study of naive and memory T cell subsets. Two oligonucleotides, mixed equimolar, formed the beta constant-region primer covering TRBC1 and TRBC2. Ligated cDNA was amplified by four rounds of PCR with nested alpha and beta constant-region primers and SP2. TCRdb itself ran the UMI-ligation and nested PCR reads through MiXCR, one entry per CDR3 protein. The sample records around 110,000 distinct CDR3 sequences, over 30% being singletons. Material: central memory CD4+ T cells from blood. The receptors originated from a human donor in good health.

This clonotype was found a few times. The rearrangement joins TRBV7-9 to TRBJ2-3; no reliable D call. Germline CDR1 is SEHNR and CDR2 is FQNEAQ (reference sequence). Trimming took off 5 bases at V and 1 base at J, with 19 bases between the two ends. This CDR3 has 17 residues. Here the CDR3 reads CASSPYRALDGTDTQYF. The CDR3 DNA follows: TGTGCCAGCAGCCCGTACCGGGCCCTAGATGGCACAGATACGCAGTATTTT.

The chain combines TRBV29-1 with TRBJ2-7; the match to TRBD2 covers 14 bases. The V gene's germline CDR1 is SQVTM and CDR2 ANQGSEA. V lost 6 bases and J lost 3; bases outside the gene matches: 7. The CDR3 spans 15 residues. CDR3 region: CSVQTTSGRVYEQYF. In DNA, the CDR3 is TGCAGCGTGCAGACGACTAGCGGGAGGGTCTACGAGCAGTACTTC.

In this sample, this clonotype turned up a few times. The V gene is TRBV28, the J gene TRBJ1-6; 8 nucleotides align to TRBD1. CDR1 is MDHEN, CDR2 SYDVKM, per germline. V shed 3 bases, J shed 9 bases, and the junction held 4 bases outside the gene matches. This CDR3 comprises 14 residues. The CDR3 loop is CASSLGQDFSPLHF. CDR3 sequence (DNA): TGTGCCAGCAGTTTGGGACAGGACTTTTCACCCCTCCACTTT.

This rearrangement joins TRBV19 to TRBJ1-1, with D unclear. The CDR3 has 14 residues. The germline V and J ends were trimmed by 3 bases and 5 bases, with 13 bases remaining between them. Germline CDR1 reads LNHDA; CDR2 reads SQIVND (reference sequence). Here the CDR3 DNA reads TGTGCCAGTAGTATCGGAATTCAGGTGACTGAAGCTTTCTTT. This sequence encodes CASSIGIQVTEAFF.

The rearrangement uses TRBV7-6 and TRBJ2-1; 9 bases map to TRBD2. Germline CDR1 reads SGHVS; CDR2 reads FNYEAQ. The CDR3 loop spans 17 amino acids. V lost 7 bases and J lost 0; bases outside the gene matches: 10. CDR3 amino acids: CASTLTSGRSSYNEQFF. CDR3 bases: TGTGCCAGCACCCTTACTAGCGGGCGAAGCTCCTACAATGAGCAGTTCTTC. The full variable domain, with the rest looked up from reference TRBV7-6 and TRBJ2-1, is GAGVSQSPRYKVTKRGQDVALRCDPISGHVSLYWYRQALGQGPEFLTYFNYEAQQDKSGLPNDRFSAERPEGSISTLTIQRTEQRDSAMYRCASTLTSGRSSYNEQFFGPGTRLTVL.

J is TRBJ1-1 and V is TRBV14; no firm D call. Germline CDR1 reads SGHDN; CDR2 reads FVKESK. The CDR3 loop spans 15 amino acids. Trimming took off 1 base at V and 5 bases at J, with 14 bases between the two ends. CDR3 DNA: TGTGCCAGCAGCCAAGGACCGGGTCGGTGGACTGAAGCTTTCTTT. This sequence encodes CASSQGPGRWTEAFF.

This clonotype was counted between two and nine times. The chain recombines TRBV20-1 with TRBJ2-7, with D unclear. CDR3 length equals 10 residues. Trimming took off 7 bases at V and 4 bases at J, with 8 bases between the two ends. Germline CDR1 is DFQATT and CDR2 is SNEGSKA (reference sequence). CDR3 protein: CSVNPYEQYF. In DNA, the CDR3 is TGCAGTGTTAACCCGTACGAGCAGTACTTC.

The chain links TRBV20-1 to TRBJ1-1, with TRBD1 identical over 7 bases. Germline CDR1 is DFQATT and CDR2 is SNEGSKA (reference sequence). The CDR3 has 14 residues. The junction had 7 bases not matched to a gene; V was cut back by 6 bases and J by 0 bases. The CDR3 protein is CSAQGQSMNTEAFF. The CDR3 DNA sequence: TGCAGTGCGCAGGGACAGTCCATGAACACTGAAGCTTTCTTT.

The CDR3 DNA is TGCAGTGCTAGAACCGGGACTAGCGACTACGAGCAGTACTTC. It is translated as CSARTGTSDYEQYF. The chain carries TRBV20-1 and TRBJ2-7, with 10 bases fitting TRBD2. The CDR3 is 14 residues long. The V and J ends lost 2 bases and 3 bases, in that order; junction bases with no gene match: 4. The germline gives CDR1 DFQATT, CDR2 SNEGSKA (reference sequence).

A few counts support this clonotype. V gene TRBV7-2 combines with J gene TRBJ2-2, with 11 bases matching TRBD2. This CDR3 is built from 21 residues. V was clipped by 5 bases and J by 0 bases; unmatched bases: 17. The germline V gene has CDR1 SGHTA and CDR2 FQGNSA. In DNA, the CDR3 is TGTGCCAGCAGCAAGATACCACCGTTCACGGGACTAGCGGCGAACACCGGGGAGCTGTTTTTT. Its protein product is CASSKIPPFTGLAANTGELFF.

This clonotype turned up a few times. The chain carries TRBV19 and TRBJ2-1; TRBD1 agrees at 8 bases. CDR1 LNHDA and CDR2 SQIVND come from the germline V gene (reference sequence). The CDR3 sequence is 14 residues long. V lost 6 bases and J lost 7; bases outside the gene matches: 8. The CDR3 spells CASSLDRASNEQFF. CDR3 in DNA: TGTGCCAGTAGCCTGGACAGGGCCTCGAATGAGCAGTTCTTC.

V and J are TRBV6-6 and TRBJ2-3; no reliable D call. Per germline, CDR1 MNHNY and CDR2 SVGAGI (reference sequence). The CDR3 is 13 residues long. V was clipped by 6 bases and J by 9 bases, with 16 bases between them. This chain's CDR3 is CASRHTALDTQYF. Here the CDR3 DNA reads TGTGCCAGCAGGCACACAGCCTTAGACACGCAGTATTTT.

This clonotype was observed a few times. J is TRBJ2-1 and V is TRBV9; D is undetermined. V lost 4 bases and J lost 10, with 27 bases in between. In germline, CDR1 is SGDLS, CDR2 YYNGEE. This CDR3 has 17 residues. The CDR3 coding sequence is TGTGCCAGCAGCCCCGCATCTTCGGGTAGCAAGTCTCGGGAGCAGTTCTTC. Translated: CASSPASSGSKSREQFF.

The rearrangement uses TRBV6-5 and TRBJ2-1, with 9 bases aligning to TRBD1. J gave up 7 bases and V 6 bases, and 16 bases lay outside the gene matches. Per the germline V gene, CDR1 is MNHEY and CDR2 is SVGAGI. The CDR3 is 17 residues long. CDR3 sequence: CASRPRPGTGPHNEQFF. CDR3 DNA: TGTGCCAGCAGGCCAAGGCCCGGGACAGGGCCGCATAATGAGCAGTTCTTC.

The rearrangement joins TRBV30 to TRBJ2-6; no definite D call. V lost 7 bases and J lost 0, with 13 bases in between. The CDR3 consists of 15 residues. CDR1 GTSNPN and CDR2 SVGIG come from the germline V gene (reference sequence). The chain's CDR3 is CASPIPVSGANVLTF. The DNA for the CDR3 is TGTGCCTCCCCGATACCCGTCTCTGGGGCCAACGTCCTGACTTTC. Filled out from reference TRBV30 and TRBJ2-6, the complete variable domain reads SQTIHQWPATLVQPVGSPLSLECTVEGTSNPNLYWYRQAAGRGLQLLFYSVGIGQISSEVPQNLSASRPQDRQFILSSKKLLLSDSGFYLCASPIPVSGANVLTFGAGSRLTVL.

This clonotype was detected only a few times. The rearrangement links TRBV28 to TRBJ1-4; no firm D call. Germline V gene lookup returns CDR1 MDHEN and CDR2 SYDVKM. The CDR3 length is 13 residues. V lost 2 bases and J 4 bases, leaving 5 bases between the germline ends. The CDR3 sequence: CASSLGGNEKLFF. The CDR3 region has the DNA TGTGCCAGCAGTTTAGGCGGTAATGAAAAACTGTTTTTT.

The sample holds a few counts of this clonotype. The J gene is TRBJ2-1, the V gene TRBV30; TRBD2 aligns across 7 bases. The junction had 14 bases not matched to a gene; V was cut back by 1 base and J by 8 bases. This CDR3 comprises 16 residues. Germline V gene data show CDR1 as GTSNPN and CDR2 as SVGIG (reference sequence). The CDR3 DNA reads TGTGCCTGGAGTGATTGGCTAGCGGACCATCTGTATGAGCAGTTCTTC. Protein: CAWSDWLADHLYEQFF. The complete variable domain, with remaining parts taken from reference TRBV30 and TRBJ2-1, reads SQTIHQWPATLVQPVGSPLSLECTVEGTSNPNLYWYRQAAGRGLQLLFYSVGIGQISSEVPQNLSASRPQDRQFILSSKKLLLSDSGFYLCAWSDWLADHLYEQFFGPGTRLTVL.

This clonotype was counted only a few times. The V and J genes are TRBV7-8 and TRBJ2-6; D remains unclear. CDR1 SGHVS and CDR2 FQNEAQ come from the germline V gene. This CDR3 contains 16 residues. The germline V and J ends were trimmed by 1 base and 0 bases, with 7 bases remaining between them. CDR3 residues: CASSLDLGSGANVLTF. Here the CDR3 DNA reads TGTGCCAGCAGCTTAGATCTGGGCTCTGGGGCCAACGTCCTGACTTTC.

Here the CDR3 DNA reads TGCGCCAGCAGCCAAGTGGTCAGGGATGAGCAGTTCTTC. Its translation: CASSQVVRDEQFF. The genes are TRBV5-1 and TRBJ2-1, with D tentatively TRBD1 (5 bases). From germline, CDR1 is SGHRS and CDR2 YFSETQ. The CDR3 runs to 13 residues. V was pared by 4 bases and J by 8 bases, with 13 bases between.

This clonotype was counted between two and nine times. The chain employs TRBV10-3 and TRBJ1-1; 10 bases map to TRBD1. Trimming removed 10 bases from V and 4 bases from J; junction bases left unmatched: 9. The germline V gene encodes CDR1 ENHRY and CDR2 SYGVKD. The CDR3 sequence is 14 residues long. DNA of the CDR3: TGTGCCAGCAAGACAGGGGGCGGTCTCACTGAAGCTTTCTTT. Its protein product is CASKTGGGLTEAFF.

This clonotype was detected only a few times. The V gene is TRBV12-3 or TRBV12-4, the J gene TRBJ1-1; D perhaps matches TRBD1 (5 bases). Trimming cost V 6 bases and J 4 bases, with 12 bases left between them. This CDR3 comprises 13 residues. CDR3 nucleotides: TGTGCCAGCAGGGTTCAGGGAGTCACTGAAGCTTTCTTT. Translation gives CASRVQGVTEAFF.

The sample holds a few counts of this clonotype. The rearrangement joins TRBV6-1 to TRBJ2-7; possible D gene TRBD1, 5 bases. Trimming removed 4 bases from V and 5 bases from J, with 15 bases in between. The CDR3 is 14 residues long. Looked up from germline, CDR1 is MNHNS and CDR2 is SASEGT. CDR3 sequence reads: CASSGSGNVHEQYF. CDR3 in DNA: TGTGCCAGCAGTGGATCAGGGAATGTTCACGAGCAGTACTTC.

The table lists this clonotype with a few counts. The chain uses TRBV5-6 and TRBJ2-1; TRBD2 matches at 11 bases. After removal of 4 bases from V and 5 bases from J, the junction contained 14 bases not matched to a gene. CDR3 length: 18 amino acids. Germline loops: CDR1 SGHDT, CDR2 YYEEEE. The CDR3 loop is CASSGTSGIFGVNNEQFF. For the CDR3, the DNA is TGTGCCAGCAGCGGGACTAGCGGTATCTTCGGGGTGAACAATGAGCAGTTCTTC.

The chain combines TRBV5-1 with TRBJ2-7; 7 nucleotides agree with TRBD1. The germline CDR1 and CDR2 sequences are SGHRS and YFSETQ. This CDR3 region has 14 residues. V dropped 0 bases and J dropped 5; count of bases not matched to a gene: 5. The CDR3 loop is CASSLGQGLDEQYF. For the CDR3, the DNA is TGCGCCAGCAGCTTGGGACAGGGATTAGACGAGCAGTACTTC.

CDR3 coding DNA: TGCAGTGCTAGCTCGACTGGGGCCAACGTCCTGACTTTC. Translation gives CSASSTGANVLTF. The chain employs TRBV20-1 and TRBJ2-6; D call uncertain. Germline V gives CDR1 DFQATT, CDR2 SNEGSKA (reference sequence). CDR3 length equals 13 residues. V gave up 3 bases and J gave up 2 bases, with 5 bases separating them.

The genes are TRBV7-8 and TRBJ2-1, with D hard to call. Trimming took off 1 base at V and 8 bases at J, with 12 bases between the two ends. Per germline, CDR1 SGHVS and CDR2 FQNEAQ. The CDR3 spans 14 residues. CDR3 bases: TGTGCCAGCAGCTTAGGTTCACCTCTCTATGAGCAGTTCTTC. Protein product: CASSLGSPLYEQFF.

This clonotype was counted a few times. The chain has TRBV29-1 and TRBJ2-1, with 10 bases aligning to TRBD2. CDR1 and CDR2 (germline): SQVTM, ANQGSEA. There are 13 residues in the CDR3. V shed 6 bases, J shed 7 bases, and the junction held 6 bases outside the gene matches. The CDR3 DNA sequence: TGCAGCGTCTCTCCGGGACTAGCGAATGAGCAGTTCTTC. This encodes CSVSPGLANEQFF.

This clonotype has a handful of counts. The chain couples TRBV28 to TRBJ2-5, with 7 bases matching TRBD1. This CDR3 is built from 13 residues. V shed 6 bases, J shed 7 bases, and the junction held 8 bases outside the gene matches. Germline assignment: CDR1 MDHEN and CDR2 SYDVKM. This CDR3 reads CASSKQGSGTQYF. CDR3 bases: TGTGCCAGCAGCAAACAGGGGAGTGGGACCCAGTACTTC.

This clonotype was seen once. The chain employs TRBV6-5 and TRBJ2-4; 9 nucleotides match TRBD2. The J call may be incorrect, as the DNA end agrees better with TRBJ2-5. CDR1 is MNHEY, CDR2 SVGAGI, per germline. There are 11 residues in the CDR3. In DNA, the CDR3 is TGTGCCAGCATGACTAGCGGGACCCAGTACTTC. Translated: CASMTSGTQYF.

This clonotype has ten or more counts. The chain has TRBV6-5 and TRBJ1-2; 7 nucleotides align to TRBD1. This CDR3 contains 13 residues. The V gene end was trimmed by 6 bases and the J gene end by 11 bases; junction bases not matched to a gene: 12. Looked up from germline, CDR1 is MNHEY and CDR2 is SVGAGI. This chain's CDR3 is CASRREIGRGYTF. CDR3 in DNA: TGTGCCAGCAGGCGGGAGATAGGCAGGGGGTACACCTTC.